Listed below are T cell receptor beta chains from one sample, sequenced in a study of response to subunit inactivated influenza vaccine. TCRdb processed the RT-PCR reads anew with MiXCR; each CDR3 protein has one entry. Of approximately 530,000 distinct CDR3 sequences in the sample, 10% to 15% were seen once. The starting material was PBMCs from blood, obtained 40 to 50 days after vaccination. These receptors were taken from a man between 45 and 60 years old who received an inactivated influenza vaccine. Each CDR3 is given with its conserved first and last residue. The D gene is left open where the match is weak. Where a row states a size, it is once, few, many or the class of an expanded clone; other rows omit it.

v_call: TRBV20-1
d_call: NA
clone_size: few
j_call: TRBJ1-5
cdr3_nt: TGCAGTGCTAGAGATAAAGCCCACAATAGCAATCAGCCCCAGCATTTT
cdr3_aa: CSARDKAHNSNQPQHF

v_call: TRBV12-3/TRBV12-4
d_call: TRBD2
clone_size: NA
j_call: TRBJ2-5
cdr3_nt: TGTGCCAGCAGCGGGCCGGGACTAGGCCTCCAAGAGACCCAGTACTTC
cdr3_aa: CASSGPGLGLQETQYF

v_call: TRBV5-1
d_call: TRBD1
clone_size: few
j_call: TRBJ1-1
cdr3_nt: TGCGCCAGCAGCCGGGGGACAGGGGGTTGGTTGAACACTGAAGCTTTCTTT
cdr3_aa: CASSRGTGGWLNTEAFF

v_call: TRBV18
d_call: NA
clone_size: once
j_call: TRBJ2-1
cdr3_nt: TGTGCCAGCTCACCACGCGGGACCACCGTGGAGCAGTTCTTC
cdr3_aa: CASSPRGTTVEQFF

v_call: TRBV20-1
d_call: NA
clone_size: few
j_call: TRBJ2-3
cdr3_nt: TGCAGTGCTAGCCGGGACGCCTTCACAGATACGCAGTATTTT
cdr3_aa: CSASRDAFTDTQYF

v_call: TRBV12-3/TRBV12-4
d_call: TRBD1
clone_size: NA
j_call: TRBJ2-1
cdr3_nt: TGTGCCTGCAGTTTAGATGGGTGGACAGGGGGAGCATACAATGAGCAGTTCTTC
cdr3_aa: CACSLDGWTGGAYNEQFF

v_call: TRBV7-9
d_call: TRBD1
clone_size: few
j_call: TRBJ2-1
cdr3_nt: TGTGCCAGCAGCGTAACGGGACAGGACAACGATGAGCAGTTCTTC
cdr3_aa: CASSVTGQDNDEQFF

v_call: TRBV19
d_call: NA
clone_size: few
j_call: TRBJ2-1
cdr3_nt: TGTGCCAGTATCGGCGGAGACTACAATGAGCAGTTCTTC
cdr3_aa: CASIGGDYNEQFF

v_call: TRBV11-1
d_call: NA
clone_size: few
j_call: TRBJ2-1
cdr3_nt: TGTGCCAGCAGGAAACCTGATGAGGGTGAGCAGTTCTTC
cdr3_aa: CASRKPDEGEQFF

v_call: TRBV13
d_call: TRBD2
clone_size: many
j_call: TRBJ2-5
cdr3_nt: TGTGCCAGCAGCCGAACTAGCGGGGTTGGAGAGACCCAGTACTTC
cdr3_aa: CASSRTSGVGETQYF

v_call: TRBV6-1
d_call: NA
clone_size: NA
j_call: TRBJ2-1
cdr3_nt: TGTGCCAGCAAATTGACAGGTGCCTACAATGAGCAGTTCTTC
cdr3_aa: CASKLTGAYNEQFF

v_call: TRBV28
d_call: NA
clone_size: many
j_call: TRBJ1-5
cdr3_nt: TGTGCCAGCAGTTTATTCGGCTATGGTCAGCCCCAGCATTTT
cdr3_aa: CASSLFGYGQPQHF

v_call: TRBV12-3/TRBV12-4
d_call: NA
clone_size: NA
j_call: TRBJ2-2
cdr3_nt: TGTGCCAGCAGTTTATTGGAGGGGCTCAACACCGGGGAGCTGTTTTTT
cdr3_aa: CASSLLEGLNTGELFF

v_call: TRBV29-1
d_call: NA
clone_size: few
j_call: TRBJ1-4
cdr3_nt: TGCAGCGTTCTGGGGTCCGAAAAACTGTTTTTT
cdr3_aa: CSVLGSEKLFF

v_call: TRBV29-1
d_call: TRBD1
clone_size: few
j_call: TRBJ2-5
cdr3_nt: TGCAGCGTCGCCGACAGGGGAGAGACCCAGTACTTC
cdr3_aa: CSVADRGETQYF

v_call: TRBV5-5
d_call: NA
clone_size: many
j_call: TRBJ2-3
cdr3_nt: TGTGCCAGCAGCTTGCGTAGTGTCCCAGATACGCAGTATTTT
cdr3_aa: CASSLRSVPDTQYF

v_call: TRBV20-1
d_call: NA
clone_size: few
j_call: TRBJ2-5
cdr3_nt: TGCAGTGCTGAACGGGAGACCCAGTACTTC
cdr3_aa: CSAERETQYF

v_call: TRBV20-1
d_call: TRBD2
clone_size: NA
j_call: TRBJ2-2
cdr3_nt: TGCAGTGCTAGGGGCAGCGGGGGCCACAACTTGGGGGAGCTGTTTTTT
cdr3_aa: CSARGSGGHNLGELFF

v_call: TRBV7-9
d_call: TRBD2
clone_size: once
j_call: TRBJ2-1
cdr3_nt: TGTGCCAGCAGTTGGACTAGCGGGAACCATGAGCAGTTCTTC
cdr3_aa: CASSWTSGNHEQFF

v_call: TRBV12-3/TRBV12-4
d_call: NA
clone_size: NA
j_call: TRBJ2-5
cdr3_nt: TGTGCCAGCAGCCCCCTTACAGGGTGGGACCAAGAGACCCAGTACTTC
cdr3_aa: CASSPLTGWDQETQYF

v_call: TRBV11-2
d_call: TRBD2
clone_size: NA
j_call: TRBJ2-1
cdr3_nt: TGTGCCAGCAGCTTAAGAAATAGCGGGTTGAGCTCCTACAATGAGCAGTTCTTC
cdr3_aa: CASSLRNSGLSSYNEQFF

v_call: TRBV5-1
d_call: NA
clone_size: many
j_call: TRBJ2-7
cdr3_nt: TGCGCCAGCAGCCCAGAGGGTTACGAGCAGTACTTC
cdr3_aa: CASSPEGYEQYF